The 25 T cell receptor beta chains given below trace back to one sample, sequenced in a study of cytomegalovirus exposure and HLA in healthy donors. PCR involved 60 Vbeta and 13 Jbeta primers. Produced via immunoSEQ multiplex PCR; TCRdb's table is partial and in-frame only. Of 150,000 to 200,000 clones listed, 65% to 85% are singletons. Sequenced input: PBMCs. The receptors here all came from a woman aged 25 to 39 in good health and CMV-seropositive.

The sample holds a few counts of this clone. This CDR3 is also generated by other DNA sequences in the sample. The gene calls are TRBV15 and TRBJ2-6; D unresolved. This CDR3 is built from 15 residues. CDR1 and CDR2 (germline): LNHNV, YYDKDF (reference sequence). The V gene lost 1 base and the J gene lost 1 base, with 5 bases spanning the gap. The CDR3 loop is CATSRAGSGANVLTF. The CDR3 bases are TGTGCCACCAGCAGAGCAGGATCTGGGGCCAACGTCCTGACTTTC.

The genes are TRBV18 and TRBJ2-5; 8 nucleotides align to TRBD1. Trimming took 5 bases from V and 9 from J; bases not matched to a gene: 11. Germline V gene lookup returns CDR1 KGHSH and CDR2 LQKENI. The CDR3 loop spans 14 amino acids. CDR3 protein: CASSYLQGVQAQYF. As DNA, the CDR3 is TGTGCCAGCTCATACTTACAGGGGGTACAGGCCCAGTACTTC.

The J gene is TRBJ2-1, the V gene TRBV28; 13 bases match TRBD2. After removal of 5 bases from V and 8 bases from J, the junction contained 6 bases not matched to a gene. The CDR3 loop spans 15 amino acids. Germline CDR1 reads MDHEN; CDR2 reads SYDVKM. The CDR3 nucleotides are TGTGCCAGCAGTCCCGGACTAGCGGGAGCTTATGAGCAGTTCTTC. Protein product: CASSPGLAGAYEQFF.

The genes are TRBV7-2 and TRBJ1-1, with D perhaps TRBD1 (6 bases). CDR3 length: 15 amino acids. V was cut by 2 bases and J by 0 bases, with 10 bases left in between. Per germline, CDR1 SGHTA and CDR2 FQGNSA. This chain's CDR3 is CASSLIGGMNTEAFF. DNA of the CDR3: TGTGCCAGCAGCTTAATTGGGGGCATGAACACTGAAGCTTTCTTT.

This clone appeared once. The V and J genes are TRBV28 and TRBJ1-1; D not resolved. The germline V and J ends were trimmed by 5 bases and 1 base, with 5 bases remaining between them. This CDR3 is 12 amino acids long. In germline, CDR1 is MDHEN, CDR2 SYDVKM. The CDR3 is CASSNTNTEAFF. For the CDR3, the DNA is TGTGCCAGCAGTAACACGAACACTGAAGCTTTCTTT.

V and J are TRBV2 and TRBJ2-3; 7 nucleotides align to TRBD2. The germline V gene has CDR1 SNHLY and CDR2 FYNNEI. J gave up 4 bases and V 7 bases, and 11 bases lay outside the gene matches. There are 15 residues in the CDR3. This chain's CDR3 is CASTGAFGRSDTQYF. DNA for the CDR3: TGTGCCAGCACGGGTGCATTCGGGAGGTCAGATACGCAGTATTTT.

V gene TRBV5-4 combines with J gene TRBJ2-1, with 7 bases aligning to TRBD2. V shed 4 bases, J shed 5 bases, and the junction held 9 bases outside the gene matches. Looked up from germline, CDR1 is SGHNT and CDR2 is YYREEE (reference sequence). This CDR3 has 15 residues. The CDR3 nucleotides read TGTGCCAGCAGCCCCAGCGGGATAAGGGACAATGAGCAGTTCTTC. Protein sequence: CASSPSGIRDNEQFF.

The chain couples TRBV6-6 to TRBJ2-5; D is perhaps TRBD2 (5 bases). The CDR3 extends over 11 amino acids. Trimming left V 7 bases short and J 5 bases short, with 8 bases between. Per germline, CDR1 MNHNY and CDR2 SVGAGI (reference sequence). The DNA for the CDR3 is TGTGCCAGCACGGGGTCGGAGACCCAGTACTTC. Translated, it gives CASTGSETQYF.

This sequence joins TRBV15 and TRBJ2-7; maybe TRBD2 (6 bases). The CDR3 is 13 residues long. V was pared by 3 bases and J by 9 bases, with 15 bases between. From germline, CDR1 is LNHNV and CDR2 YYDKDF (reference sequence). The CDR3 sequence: CATSSGTGTGQYF. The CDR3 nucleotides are TGTGCCACCAGCAGCGGGACTGGGACGGGGCAGTACTTC.

Written as DNA, the CDR3 is TGTGCCAGTAGTCCGTCTACGACAGTTTCTCAGCCCCAGCATTTT. It is translated as CASSPSTTVSQPQHF. The chain links TRBV19 to TRBJ1-5, with D possibly matching TRBD1 (5 bases). This CDR3 has 15 amino acids. Trimming took off 5 bases at V and 6 bases at J, with 17 bases between the two ends. Germline assignment: CDR1 LNHDA and CDR2 SQIVND (reference sequence).

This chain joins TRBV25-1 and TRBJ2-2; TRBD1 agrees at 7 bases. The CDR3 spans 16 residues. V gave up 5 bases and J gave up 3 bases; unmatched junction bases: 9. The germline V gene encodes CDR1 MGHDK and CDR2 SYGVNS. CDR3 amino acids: CASSPPGQHYTGELFF. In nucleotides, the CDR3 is TGTGCCAGCAGTCCACCGGGACAGCATTACACCGGGGAGCTGTTTTTT. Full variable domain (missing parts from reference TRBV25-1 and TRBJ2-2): EADIYQTPRYLVIGTGKKITLECSQTMGHDKMYWYQQDPGMELHLIHYSYGVNSTEKGDLSSESTVSRIRTEHFPLTLESARPSHTSQYLCASSPPGQHYTGELFFGEGSRLTVL.

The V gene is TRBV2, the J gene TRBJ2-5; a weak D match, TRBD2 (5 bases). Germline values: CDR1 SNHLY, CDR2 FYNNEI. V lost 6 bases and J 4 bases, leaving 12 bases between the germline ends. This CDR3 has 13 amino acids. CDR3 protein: CASSGGGRETQYF. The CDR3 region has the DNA TGTGCCAGCAGCGGAGGAGGCCGAGAGACCCAGTACTTC.

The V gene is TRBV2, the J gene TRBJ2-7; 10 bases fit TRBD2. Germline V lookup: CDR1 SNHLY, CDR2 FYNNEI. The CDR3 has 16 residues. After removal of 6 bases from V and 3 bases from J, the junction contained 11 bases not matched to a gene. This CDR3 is CASRYPGLAVNYEQYF. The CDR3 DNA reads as TGTGCCAGCAGATACCCCGGACTAGCGGTTAACTACGAGCAGTACTTC.

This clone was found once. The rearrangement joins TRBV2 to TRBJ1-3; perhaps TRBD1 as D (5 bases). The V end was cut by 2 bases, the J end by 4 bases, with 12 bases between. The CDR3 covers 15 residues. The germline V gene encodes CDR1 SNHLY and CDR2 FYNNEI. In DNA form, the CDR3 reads TGTGCCAGCAGTGAACCAGGGTTGGTGGGAAACACCATATATTTT. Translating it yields CASSEPGLVGNTIYF. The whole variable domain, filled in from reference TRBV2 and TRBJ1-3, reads EPEVTQTPSHQVTQMGQEVILRCVPISNHLYFYWYRQILGQKVEFLVSFYNNEISEKSEIFDDQFSVERPDGSNFTLKIRSTKLEDSAMYFCASSEPGLVGNTIYFGEGSWLTVV.

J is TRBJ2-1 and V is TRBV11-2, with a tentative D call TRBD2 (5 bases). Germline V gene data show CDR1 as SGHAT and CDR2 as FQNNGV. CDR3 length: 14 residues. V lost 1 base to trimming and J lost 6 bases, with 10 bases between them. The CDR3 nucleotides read TGTGCCAGCAGCTTAGGTCTAGCACTCAATGAGCAGTTCTTC. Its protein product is CASSLGLALNEQFF. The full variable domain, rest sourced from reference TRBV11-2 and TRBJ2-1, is EAGVAQSPRYKIIEKRQSVAFWCNPISGHATLYWYQQILGQGPKLLIQFQNNGVVDDSQLPKDRFSAERLKGVDSTLKIQPAKLEDSAVYLCASSLGLALNEQFFGPGTRLTVL.

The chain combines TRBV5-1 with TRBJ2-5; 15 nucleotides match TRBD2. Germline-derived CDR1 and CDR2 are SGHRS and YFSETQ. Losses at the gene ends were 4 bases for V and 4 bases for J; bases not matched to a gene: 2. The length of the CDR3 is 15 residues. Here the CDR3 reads CASSPGLAGGETQYF. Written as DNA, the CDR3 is TGCGCCAGCAGCCCGGGACTAGCGGGAGGAGAGACCCAGTACTTC.

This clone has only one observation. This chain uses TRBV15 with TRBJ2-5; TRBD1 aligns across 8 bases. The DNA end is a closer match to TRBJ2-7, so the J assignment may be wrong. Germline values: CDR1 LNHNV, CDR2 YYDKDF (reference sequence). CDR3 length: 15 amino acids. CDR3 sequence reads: CATSREGRGPYEQYF. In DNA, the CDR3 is TGTGCCACCAGCAGAGAGGGCAGGGGGCCCTACGAGCAGTACTTC.

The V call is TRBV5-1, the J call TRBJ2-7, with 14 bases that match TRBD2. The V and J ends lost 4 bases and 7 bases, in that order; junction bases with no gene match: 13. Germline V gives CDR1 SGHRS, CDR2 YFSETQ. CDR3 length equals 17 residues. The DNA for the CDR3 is TGCGCCAGCAGCGACGGGACTAGCGGGAGCCCGCTGCGGGAGCAGTACTTC. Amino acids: CASSDGTSGSPLREQYF.

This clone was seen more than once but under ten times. In DNA, the CDR3 is TGCGCCAGCCACAATCAGGGGTACACTGAAGCTTTCTTT. This translates into CASHNQGYTEAFF. The chain has TRBV5-1 and TRBJ1-1; a weak D match, TRBD1 (6 bases). Looked up from germline, CDR1 is SGHRS and CDR2 is YFSETQ. The V gene lost 7 bases and the J gene lost 3 bases, with 13 bases spanning the gap. The CDR3 contains 13 residues.

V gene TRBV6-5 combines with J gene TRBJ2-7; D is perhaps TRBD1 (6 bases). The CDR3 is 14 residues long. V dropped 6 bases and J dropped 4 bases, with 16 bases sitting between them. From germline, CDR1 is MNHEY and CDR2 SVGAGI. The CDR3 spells CASRISRGLYEQYF. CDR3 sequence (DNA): TGTGCCAGCAGGATTAGCAGGGGCCTATACGAGCAGTACTTC.

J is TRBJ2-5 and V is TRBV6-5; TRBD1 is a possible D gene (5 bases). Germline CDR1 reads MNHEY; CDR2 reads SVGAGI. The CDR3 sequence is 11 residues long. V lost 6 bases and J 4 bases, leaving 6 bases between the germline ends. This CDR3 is CASRRGETQYF. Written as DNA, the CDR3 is TGTGCCAGCAGAAGGGGAGAGACCCAGTACTTC.

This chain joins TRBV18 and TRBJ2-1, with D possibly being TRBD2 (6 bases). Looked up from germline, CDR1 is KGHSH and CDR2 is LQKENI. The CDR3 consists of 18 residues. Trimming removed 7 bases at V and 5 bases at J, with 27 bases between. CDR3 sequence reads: CASLRLDLAAPGHNEQFF. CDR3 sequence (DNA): TGTGCCAGCTTGCGATTAGACTTAGCGGCCCCGGGCCACAATGAGCAGTTCTTC.

For the CDR3, the DNA is TGTGCCAGCAGCTTGAACAGGGGCTACGAGCAGTACTTC. Amino acid sequence: CASSLNRGYEQYF. The V gene is TRBV7-3, the J gene TRBJ2-7; 7 bases agree with TRBD1. The germline V gene encodes CDR1 SGHTA and CDR2 FQGTGA. V lost 3 bases, J lost 3 bases, and 2 bases stayed unmatched. The CDR3 spans 13 residues. Full variable domain (missing parts from reference TRBV7-3 and TRBJ2-7): GAGVSQTPSNKVTEKGKYVELRCDPISGHTALYWYRQSLGQGPEFLIYFQGTGAADDSGLPNDRFFAVRPEGSVSTLKIQRTERGDSAVYLCASSLNRGYEQYFGPGTRLTVT.

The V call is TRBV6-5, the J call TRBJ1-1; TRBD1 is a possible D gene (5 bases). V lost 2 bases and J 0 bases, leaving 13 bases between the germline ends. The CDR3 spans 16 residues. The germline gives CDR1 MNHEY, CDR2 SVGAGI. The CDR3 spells CASSYLGSTVNTEAFF. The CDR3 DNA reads TGTGCCAGCAGTTACCTCGGCTCGACAGTGAACACTGAAGCTTTCTTT.

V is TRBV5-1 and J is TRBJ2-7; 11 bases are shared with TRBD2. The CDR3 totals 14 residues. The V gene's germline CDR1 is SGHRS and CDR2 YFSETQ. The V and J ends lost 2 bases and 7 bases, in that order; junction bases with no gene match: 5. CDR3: CASSLLAGAREQYF. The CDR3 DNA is TGCGCCAGCAGCTTACTAGCGGGGGCCCGGGAGCAGTACTTC.